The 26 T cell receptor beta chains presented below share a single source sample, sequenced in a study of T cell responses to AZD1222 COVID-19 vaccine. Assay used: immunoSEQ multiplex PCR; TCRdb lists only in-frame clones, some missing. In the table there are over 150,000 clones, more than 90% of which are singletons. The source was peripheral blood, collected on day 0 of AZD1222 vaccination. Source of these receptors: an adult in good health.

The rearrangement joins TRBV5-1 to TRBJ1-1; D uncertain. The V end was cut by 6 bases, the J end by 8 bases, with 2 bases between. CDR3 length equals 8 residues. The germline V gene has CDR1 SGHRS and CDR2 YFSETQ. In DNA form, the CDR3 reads TGCGCCAGCAACGAAGCTTTCTTT. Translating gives CASNEAFF.

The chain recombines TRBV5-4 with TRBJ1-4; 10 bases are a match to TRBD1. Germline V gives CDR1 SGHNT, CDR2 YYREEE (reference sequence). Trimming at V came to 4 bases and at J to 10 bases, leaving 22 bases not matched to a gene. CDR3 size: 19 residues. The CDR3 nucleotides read TGTGCCAGCAGCCGCGGGACAGGGGTCAGAGTGGGGGCGATTGGAAAACTGTTTTTT. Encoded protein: CASSRGTGVRVGAIGKLFF.

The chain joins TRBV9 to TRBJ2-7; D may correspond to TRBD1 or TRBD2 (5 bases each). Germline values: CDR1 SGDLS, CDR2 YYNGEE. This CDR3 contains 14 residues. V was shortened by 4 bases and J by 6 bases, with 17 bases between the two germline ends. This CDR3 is CASSIRDGRLEQYF. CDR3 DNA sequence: TGTGCCAGCAGCATACGGGACGGACGCCTCGAGCAGTACTTC.

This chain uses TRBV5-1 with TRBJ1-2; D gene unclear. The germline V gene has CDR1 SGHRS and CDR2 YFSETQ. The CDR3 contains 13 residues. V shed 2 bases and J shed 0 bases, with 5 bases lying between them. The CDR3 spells CASSFDANYGYTF. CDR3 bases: TGCGCCAGCAGCTTCGATGCTAACTATGGCTACACCTTC.

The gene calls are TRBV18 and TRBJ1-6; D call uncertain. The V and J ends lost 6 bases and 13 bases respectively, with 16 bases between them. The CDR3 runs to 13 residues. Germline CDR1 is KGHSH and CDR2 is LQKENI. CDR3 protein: CASSQAEEAPLHF. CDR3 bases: TGTGCCAGCTCTCAAGCCGAGGAGGCCCCCCTCCACTTT.

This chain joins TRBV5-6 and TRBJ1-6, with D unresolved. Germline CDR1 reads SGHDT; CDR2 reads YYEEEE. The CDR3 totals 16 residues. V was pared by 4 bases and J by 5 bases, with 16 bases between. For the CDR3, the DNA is TGTGCCAGCAGCCCGGATTCGGGTTTTAATAATTCACCCCTCCACTTT. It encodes CASSPDSGFNNSPLHF.

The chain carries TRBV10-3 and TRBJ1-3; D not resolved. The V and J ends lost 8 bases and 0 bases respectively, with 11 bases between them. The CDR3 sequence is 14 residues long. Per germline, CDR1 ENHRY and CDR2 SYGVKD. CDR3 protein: CAIGPLNSGNTIYF. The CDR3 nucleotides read TGTGCCATCGGCCCCCTCAACTCTGGAAACACCATATATTTT.

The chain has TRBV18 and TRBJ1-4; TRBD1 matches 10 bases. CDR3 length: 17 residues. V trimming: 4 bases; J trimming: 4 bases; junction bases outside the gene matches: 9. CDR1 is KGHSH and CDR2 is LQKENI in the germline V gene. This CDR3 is CASSQDRGPRFNEKLFF. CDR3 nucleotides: TGTGCCAGCTCACAAGACAGGGGGCCGCGATTTAATGAAAAACTGTTTTTT.

The CDR3: CASSLLHLATEAFF. CDR3 nucleotides: TGTGCCAGCAGCTTACTACACCTAGCCACTGAAGCTTTCTTT. The chain joins TRBV7-2 to TRBJ1-1; D is unresolved. The ends were cut back, 2 bases at V and 4 bases at J, with 11 bases in the middle. Germline V gene data show CDR1 as SGHTA and CDR2 as FQGNSA. The CDR3 covers 14 residues.

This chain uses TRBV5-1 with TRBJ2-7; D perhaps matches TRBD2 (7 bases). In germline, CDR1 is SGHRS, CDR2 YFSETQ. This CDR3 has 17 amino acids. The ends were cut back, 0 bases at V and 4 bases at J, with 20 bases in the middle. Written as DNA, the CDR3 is TGCGCCAGCAGCTTGGCCGGCAGGGGAGGGCGGCCTTACGAGCAGTACTTC. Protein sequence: CASSLAGRGGRPYEQYF. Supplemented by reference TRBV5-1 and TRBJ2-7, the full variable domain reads KAGVTQTPRYLIKTRGQQVTLSCSPISGHRSVSWYQQTPGQGLQFLFEYFSETQRNKGNFPGRFSGRQFSNSRSEMNVSTLELGDSALYLCASSLAGRGGRPYEQYFGPGTRLTVT.

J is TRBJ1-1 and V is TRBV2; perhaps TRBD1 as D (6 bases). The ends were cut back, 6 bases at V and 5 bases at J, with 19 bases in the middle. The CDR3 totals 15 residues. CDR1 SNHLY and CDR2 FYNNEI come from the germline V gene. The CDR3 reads CASSEIPGVGTEAFF. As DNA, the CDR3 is TGTGCCAGCAGCGAAATCCCAGGGGTGGGGACTGAAGCTTTCTTT.

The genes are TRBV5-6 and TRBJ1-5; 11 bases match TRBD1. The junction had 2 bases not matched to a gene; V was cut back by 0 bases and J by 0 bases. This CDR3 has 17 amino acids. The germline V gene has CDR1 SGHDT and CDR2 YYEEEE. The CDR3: CASSLGGQGDSNQPQHF. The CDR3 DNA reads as TGTGCCAGCAGCTTGGGGGGACAGGGGGATAGCAATCAGCCCCAGCATTTT. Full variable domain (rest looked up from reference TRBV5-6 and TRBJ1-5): DAGVTQSPTHLIKTRGQQVTLRCSPKSGHDTVSWYQQALGQGPQFIFQYYEEEERQRGNFPDRFSGHQFPNYSSELNVNALLLGDSALYLCASSLGGQGDSNQPQHFGDGTRLSIL.

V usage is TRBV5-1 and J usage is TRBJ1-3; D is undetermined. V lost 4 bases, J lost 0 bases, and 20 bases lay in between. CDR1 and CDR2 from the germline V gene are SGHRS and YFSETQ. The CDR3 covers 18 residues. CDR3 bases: TGCGCCAGCAGCCCCTATTTAGGAGCTTCCTCCTCTGGAAACACCATATATTTT. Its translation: CASSPYLGASSSGNTIYF.

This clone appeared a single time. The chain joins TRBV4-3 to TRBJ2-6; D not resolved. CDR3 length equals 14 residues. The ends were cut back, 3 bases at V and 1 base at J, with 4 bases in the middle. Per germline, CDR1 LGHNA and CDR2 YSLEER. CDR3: CASSHRSGANVLTF. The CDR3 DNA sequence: TGCGCCAGCAGCCACCGATCTGGGGCCAACGTCCTGACTTTC.

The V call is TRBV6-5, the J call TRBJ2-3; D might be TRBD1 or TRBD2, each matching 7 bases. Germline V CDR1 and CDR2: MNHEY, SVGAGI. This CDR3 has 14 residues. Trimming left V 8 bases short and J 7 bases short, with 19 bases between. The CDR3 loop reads CASLGGGGRNTQYF. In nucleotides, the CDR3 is TGTGCCAGCCTAGGGGGCGGGGGCAGGAATACGCAGTATTTT.

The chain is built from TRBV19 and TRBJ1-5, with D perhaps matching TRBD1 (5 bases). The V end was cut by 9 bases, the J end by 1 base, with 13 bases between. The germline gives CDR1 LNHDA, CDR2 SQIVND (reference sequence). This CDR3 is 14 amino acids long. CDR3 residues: CASNRGESNQPQHF. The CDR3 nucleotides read TGTGCCAGCAACCGGGGGGAGAGCAATCAGCCCCAGCATTTT.

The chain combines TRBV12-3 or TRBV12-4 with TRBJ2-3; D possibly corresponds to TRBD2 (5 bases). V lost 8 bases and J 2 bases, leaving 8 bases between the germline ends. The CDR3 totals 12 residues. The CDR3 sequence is CASGSSTDTQYF. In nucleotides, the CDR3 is TGTGCCAGCGGGAGCTCCACAGATACGCAGTATTTT.

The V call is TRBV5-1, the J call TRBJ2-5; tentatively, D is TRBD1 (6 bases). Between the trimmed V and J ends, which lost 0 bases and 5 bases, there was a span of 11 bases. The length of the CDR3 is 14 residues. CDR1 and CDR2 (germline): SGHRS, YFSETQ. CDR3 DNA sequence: TGCGCCAGCAGCTTGGAGCAGGGGTGGGAGACCCAGTACTTC. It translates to CASSLEQGWETQYF. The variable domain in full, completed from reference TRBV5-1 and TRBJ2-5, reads KAGVTQTPRYLIKTRGQQVTLSCSPISGHRSVSWYQQTPGQGLQFLFEYFSETQRNKGNFPGRFSGRQFSNSRSEMNVSTLELGDSALYLCASSLEQGWETQYFGPGTRLLVL.

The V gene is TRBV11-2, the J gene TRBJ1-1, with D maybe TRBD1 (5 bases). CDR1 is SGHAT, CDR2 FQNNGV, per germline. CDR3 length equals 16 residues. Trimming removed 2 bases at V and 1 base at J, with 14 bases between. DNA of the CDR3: TGTGCCAGCAGCTTATATGGGGGGGTCCCGAACACTGAAGCTTTCTTT. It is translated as CASSLYGGVPNTEAFF.

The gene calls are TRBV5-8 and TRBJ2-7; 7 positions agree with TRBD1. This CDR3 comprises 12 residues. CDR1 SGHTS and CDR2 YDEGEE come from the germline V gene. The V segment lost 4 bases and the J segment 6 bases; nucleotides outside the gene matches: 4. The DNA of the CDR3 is TGTGCCAGCAGCCGGGGACAGCTCGAGCAGTACTTC. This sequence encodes CASSRGQLEQYF.

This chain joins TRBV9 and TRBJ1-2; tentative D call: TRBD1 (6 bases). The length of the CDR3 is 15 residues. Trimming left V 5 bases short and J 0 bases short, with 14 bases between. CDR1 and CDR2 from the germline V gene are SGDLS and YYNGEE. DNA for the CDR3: TGTGCCAGCAGTATGGGGGCAGGGGCTAACTATGGCTACACCTTC. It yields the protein CASSMGAGANYGYTF.

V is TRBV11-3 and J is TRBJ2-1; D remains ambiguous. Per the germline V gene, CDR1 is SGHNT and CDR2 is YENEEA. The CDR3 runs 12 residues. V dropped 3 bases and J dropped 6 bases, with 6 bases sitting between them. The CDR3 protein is CASSFEGNEQFF. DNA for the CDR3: TGTGCCAGCAGCTTCGAAGGCAATGAGCAGTTCTTC.

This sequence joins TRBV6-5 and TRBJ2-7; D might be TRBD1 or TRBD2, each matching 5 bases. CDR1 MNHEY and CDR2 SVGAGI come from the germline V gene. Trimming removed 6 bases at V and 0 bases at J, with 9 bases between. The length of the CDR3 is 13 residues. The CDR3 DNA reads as TGTGCCAGCAGCCCGGGACGCTCCTACGAGCAGTACTTC. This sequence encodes CASSPGRSYEQYF.

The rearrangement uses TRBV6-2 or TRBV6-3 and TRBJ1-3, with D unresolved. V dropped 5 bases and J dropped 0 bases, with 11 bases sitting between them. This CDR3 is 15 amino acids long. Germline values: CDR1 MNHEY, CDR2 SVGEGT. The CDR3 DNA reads TGTGCCAGCAGTACCGGACGGCTCTCTGGAAACACCATATATTTT. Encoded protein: CASSTGRLSGNTIYF.

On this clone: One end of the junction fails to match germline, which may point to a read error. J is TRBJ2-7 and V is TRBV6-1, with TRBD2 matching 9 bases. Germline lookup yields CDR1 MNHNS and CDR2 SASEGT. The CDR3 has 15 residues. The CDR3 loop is CASSEERGATYEQYF. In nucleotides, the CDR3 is TGTGCCAGCAGCGAAGAGCGGGGGGCCACCTACGAGCAGTACTTC.

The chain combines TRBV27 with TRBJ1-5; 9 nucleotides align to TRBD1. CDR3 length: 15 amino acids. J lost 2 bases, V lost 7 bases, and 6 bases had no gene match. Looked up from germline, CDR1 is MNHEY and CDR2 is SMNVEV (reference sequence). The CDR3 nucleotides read TGTGCCAGCAAACCGGGACAGGGCCGCAATCAGCCCCAGCATTTT. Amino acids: CASKPGQGRNQPQHF.